This passage covers 20 T cell receptor beta chains from one sample sequenced in a study of response to subunit inactivated influenza vaccine. TCRdb recomputed calls from the RT-PCR reads with MiXCR, one row per CDR3 protein. The sample includes hundreds of thousands of distinct CDR3 sequences, about 12% of them seen just once. The sample was non-naive T cells sorted from PBMCs, taken around 14 days before vaccination. These receptor sequences come from a man in his fifties or sixties who received an inactivated influenza vaccine.

Worth noting for this clonotype: A much larger clone lies a single base off, so this may be a read error. The genes are TRBV5-5 and TRBJ1-5, with a possible D match to TRBD1 (5 bases). Trimming pared 7 bases from V and 3 bases from J, leaving 23 bases between. The germline V gene has CDR1 SGHKS and CDR2 YYEKEE (reference sequence). The CDR3 is made up of 17 amino acids. The CDR3: CASGGDRGPSFNQPQHF. The CDR3 nucleotides are TGTGCCAGCGGCGGGGACCGGGGCCCCTCCTTCAATCAGCCCCAGCATTTT.

The genes are TRBV28 and TRBJ2-2, with a weak D call TRBD1 (6 bases). This CDR3 comprises 14 residues. V lost 4 bases to trimming and J lost 4 bases, with 10 bases between them. The germline CDR1 and CDR2 sequences are MDHEN and SYDVKM. The CDR3 sequence: CASSSGDLTGELFF. The CDR3 region has the DNA TGTGCCAGCAGTTCAGGGGACCTCACCGGGGAGCTGTTTTTT.

The chain carries TRBV7-9 and TRBJ1-1, with no clear D. In germline, CDR1 is SEHNR, CDR2 FQNEAQ (reference sequence). V dropped 1 base and J dropped 8 bases, with 11 bases sitting between them. The CDR3 length is 13 residues. The CDR3 here is CASSLGSGREAFF. The CDR3 DNA follows: TGTGCCAGCAGCTTAGGATCGGGCAGGGAAGCTTTCTTT.

This clonotype has just a few counts. The CDR3 DNA is TGCGCCAGCAGAGGGGGGGCCCAAGGCACTTACGAGCAGTACTTC. Residues: CASRGGAQGTYEQYF. The chain carries TRBV5-1 and TRBJ2-7; a weak D match, TRBD2 (7 bases). The CDR3 runs 15 residues. Germline CDR1 and CDR2: SGHRS and YFSETQ. Trimming left V 5 bases short and J 4 bases short, with 19 bases between.

This clonotype was observed a single time. The genes are TRBV7-9 and TRBJ1-3; D perhaps matches TRBD1 (6 bases). CDR3 size: 15 residues. V dropped 3 bases and J dropped 2 bases, with 11 bases sitting between them. Germline V lookup: CDR1 SEHNR, CDR2 FQNEAQ (reference sequence). CDR3 amino acids: CASSLEDSPGNTIYF. The CDR3 coding sequence is TGTGCCAGCAGCTTGGAGGACAGTCCTGGAAACACCATATATTTT.

The sample holds many counts of this clonotype. This chain links TRBV27 with TRBJ2-7; TRBD1 is a possible D gene (5 bases). This CDR3 has 14 amino acids. The germline V gene encodes CDR1 MNHEY and CDR2 SMNVEV (reference sequence). The germline V and J ends were trimmed by 3 bases and 5 bases, with 14 bases remaining between them. The CDR3 loop reads CASSLAGYGHEQYF. CDR3 DNA sequence: TGTGCCAGCAGTTTGGCAGGGTATGGACACGAGCAGTACTTC.

This clonotype turned up a few times. The chain recombines TRBV24-1 with TRBJ1-2; 8 bases align to TRBD1. The V segment lost 1 base and the J segment 6 bases; nucleotides outside the gene matches: 3. CDR1 is KGHDR, CDR2 SFDVKD, per germline. The CDR3 runs to 14 residues. In DNA form, the CDR3 reads TGTGCCACCAGTGATTTCAGCAGGGGGCATGGCTACACCTTC. Translation gives CATSDFSRGHGYTF.

The V and J genes are TRBV20-1 and TRBJ2-3; D remains ambiguous. Germline V gives CDR1 DFQATT, CDR2 SNEGSKA (reference sequence). Trimming took off 6 bases at V and 2 bases at J, with 12 bases between the two ends. The CDR3 contains 13 residues. The CDR3: CSASIYSTDTQYF. The CDR3 nucleotides read TGCAGTGCCAGTATCTACTCCACAGATACGCAGTATTTT.

The table lists this clonotype with many counts. The chain combines TRBV6-1 with TRBJ2-5, with 9 bases lining up with TRBD2. CDR1 is MNHNS, CDR2 SASEGT, per germline. The CDR3 consists of 16 residues. V was pared by 4 bases and J by 5 bases, with 11 bases of the junction left unmatched. As DNA, the CDR3 is TGTGCCAGCAGTGTCGGAAGCGGGGGGTTCCTTGAGACCCAGTACTTC. Its translation is CASSVGSGGFLETQYF.

The chain has TRBV6-5 and TRBJ2-7, with D hard to call. Germline CDR1 reads MNHEY; CDR2 reads SVGAGI. This CDR3 spans 15 amino acids. The V end was cut by 3 bases, the J end by 1 base, with 13 bases between. CDR3: CASSYDFKRSYEQYF. CDR3 coding DNA: TGTGCCAGCAGTTATGATTTTAAGAGGTCCTACGAGCAGTACTTC.

This clonotype came up many times. This chain joins TRBV15 and TRBJ2-7, with 10 nucleotides matching TRBD1. Unmatched junction bases numbered 5, after V lost 0 bases and J lost 3 bases. Germline CDR1 LNHNV, CDR2 YYDKDF (reference sequence). This CDR3 has 16 residues. The CDR3 DNA sequence: TGTGCCACCAGCAGAGATCTTGGGGACAGGGGCTACGAGCAGTACTTC. It codes for CATSRDLGDRGYEQYF. The full variable domain, in which reference TRBV15 and TRBJ2-7 provide the parts outside the CDR3, is DAMVIQNPRYQVTQFGKPVTLSCSQTLNHNVMYWYQQKSSQAPKLLFHYYDKDFNNEADTPDNFQSRRPNTSFCFLDIRSPGLGDTAMYLCATSRDLGDRGYEQYFGPGTRLTVT.

The rearrangement joins TRBV4-3 to TRBJ2-1; D is unresolved. CDR3 length: 15 amino acids. V lost 0 bases, J lost 3 bases, and 9 bases lay in between. Germline V gives CDR1 LGHNA, CDR2 YSLEER. The CDR3 DNA reads TGCGCCAGCAGCCAAGACGGCTCCTACTACAATGAGCAGTTCTTC. The encoded protein is CASSQDGSYYNEQFF.

This chain joins TRBV5-4 and TRBJ1-4; TRBD1 aligns across 11 bases. CDR3 length: 14 amino acids. V was clipped by 2 bases and J by 8 bases; unmatched bases: 2. Germline lookup yields CDR1 SGHNT and CDR2 YYREEE (reference sequence). The CDR3 bases are TGTGCCAGCAGCTTTCGGGACAGGGGGGAAAAACTGTTTTTT. Its translation is CASSFRDRGEKLFF.

There are many counts of this clonotype. The rearrangement links TRBV11-2 to TRBJ2-7; D is undetermined. CDR1 and CDR2 (germline): SGHAT, FQNNGV. The CDR3 has 12 residues. V lost 5 bases and J 6 bases, leaving 11 bases between the germline ends. Here the CDR3 DNA reads TGTGCCAGCAGCCTCTTGAGCGCCGAGCAGTACTTC. Translating it yields CASSLLSAEQYF. Full variable domain (missing parts from reference TRBV11-2 and TRBJ2-7): EAGVAQSPRYKIIEKRQSVAFWCNPISGHATLYWYQQILGQGPKLLIQFQNNGVVDDSQLPKDRFSAERLKGVDSTLKIQPAKLEDSAVYLCASSLLSAEQYFGPGTRLTVT.

This clonotype was seen repeatedly, ten times or more. This chain links TRBV2 with TRBJ2-7; 9 bases are a match to TRBD2. V lost 3 bases to trimming and J lost 1 base; unmatched junction nucleotides: 7. CDR1 and CDR2 (germline): SNHLY, FYNNEI. This CDR3 spans 16 amino acids. This chain's CDR3 is CASSDVGLANSYEQYF. Written as DNA, the CDR3 is TGTGCCAGCAGTGACGTGGGACTAGCCAATTCCTACGAGCAGTACTTC. The full variable domain, in which reference TRBV2 and TRBJ2-7 provide the parts outside the CDR3, is EPEVTQTPSHQVTQMGQEVILRCVPISNHLYFYWYRQILGQKVEFLVSFYNNEISEKSEIFDDQFSVERPDGSNFTLKIRSTKLEDSAMYFCASSDVGLANSYEQYFGPGTRLTVT.

The chain carries TRBV11-2 and TRBJ2-5; 9 nucleotides match TRBD2. The CDR3 extends over 15 amino acids. Germline CDR1 SGHAT, CDR2 FQNNGV. Unmatched junction bases numbered 7, after V lost 4 bases and J lost 4 bases. The CDR3 here is CASSSFSGRGETQYF. The CDR3 coding sequence is TGTGCCAGCAGCTCGTTTAGCGGGAGAGGAGAGACCCAGTACTTC.

In this sample, this clonotype turned up many times. The V gene is TRBV13, the J gene TRBJ2-7; no clear D. Looked up from germline, CDR1 is PRHDT and CDR2 is FYEKMQ (reference sequence). Trimming cost V 1 base and J 4 bases, with 5 bases left between them. The CDR3 contains 12 residues. CDR3 loop: CASSLARYEQYF. The CDR3 nucleotides are TGTGCCAGCAGCTTAGCGCGGTACGAGCAGTACTTC.

The table lists this clonotype with a few counts. This chain joins TRBV20-1 and TRBJ2-3; D call uncertain. This CDR3 is built from 14 residues. Trimming removed 5 bases from V and 0 bases from J, with 12 bases in between. Germline CDR1 is DFQATT and CDR2 is SNEGSKA (reference sequence). For the CDR3, the DNA is TGCAGTGCTGATCTATACCTTAGCACAGATACGCAGTATTTT. Encoded protein: CSADLYLSTDTQYF.

The CDR3 nucleotides are TGCAGTGCTAGAGAGTGGCCCCACCCGGGACTAGCAGCCTACGAGCAGTACTTC. Translating gives CSAREWPHPGLAAYEQYF. The V call is TRBV20-1, the J call TRBJ2-7, with 9 bases aligning to TRBD2. Germline V gene lookup returns CDR1 DFQATT and CDR2 SNEGSKA (reference sequence). V trimming: 0 bases; J trimming: 2 bases; junction bases outside the gene matches: 14. The CDR3 totals 18 residues.

The chain couples TRBV4-2 to TRBJ1-6; 10 nucleotides agree with TRBD1. The CDR3 is 15 residues long. J was trimmed by 10 bases and V by 3 bases; bases with no gene match: 6. Per germline, CDR1 LGHNA and CDR2 YNFKEQ. Here the CDR3 DNA reads TGTGCCAGCAGCCACCGACAGGGGGCTGACTCACCCCTCCACTTT. This encodes CASSHRQGADSPLHF.